The 5 T cell receptor beta chains listed next were all sequenced from one sample in a study of cytomegalovirus exposure and HLA in healthy donors (dated by TCRdb to between 2016 and 2019). The library was prepared using the immunoSEQ multiplex PCR assay. For the multiplex PCR, a mixture combining 60 forward primers for TCR Vbeta segments and 13 reverse primers for TCR Jbeta segments was used. TCRdb limited this immuneACCESS table to in-frame rearrangements with V and J called. A share of clones is missing; checked studies link under half to unresolved V genes, and the rest is unexplained. The sample table records about 180,000 clones; 60% to 85% of these occur just once. The ten largest make up around 1.6% of the sample. The sequenced material came from PBMCs. The origin of the receptors is a young man in good health and CMV-seronegative.

The J gene is TRBJ2-7, the V gene TRBV7-2; 9 bases fit TRBD1. This CDR3 is built from 17 residues. The V segment lost 1 base and the J segment 4 bases; nucleotides outside the gene matches: 11. The germline V gene encodes CDR1 SGHTA and CDR2 FQGNSA. CDR3 sequence: CASSLGNPNRGPYEQYF. CDR3 DNA: TGTGCCAGCAGCTTAGGTAACCCAAACAGGGGGCCTTACGAGCAGTACTTC.

The CDR3 sequence is CASSLRGGGGSGNTIYF. CDR3 coding DNA: TGTGCCAGCAGCTTGAGGGGGGGAGGGGGATCTGGAAACACCATATATTTT. The chain recombines TRBV5-4 with TRBJ1-3, with D perhaps matching TRBD1 (6 bases). The CDR3 is 17 residues long. Trimming removed 1 base from V and 1 base from J, with 15 bases in between. Germline loops: CDR1 SGHNT, CDR2 YYREEE (reference sequence).

V usage is TRBV6-7 and J usage is TRBJ2-5; 9 nucleotides match TRBD1. TRBV6-7 falls under the ORF class, with uncertain function. Trimming cost V 6 bases and J 4 bases; bases outside gene matches: 18. The CDR3 is 18 residues long. This CDR3 reads CASRTGRPGQGITETQYF. As DNA, the CDR3 is TGTGCCAGCAGGACCGGCCGACCGGGACAGGGTATTACAGAGACCCAGTACTTC.

The chain combines TRBV6-1 with TRBJ2-5, with D unresolved. Trimming left V 8 bases short and J 5 bases short, with 9 bases between. This CDR3 comprises 11 residues. The V gene's germline CDR1 is MNHNS and CDR2 SASEGT. For the CDR3, the DNA is TGTGCCAGCGACCTGACTGAGACCCAGTACTTC. Encoded protein: CASDLTETQYF.

The gene calls are TRBV6-6 and TRBJ1-3, with a weak D call TRBD1 (6 bases). Germline V gene lookup returns CDR1 MNHNY and CDR2 SVGAGI (reference sequence). The CDR3 runs to 16 residues. The V end was cut by 6 bases, the J end by 0 bases, with 15 bases between. Written as DNA, the CDR3 is TGTGCCAGCAGCCGCCGGGACACACGCTCTGGAAACACCATATATTTT. Translating gives CASSRRDTRSGNTIYF.